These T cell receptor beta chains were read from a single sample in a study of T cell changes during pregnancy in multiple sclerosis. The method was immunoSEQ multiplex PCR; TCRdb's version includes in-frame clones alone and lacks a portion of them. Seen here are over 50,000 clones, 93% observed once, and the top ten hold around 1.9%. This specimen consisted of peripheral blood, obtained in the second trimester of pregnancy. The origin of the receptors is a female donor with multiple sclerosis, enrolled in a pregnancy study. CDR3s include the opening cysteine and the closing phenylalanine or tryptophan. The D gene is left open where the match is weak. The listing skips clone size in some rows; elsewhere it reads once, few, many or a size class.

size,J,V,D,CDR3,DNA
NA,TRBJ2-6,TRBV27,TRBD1,CASSLYLDRGISGANVLTF,TGTGCCAGCAGTTTGTACCTCGACAGGGGAATTTCTGGGGCCAACGTCCTGACTTTC
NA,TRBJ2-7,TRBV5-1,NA,CASSLGSGGIGYEQYF,TGCGCCAGCAGCTTGGGATCAGGGGGGATTGGCTACGAGCAGTACTTC
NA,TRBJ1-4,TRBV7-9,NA,CASSLAVGGANEKLFF,TGTGCCAGCAGCTTAGCCGTCGGAGGGGCTAATGAAAAACTGTTTTTT
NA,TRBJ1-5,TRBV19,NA,CASSTPGSGEPQHF,TGTGCCAGTAGTACCCCAGGCAGCGGGGAGCCCCAGCATTTT
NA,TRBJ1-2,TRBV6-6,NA,CASLRGANYGYTF,TGTGCCAGCCTCCGGGGGGCTAACTATGGCTACACCTTC
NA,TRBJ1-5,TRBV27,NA,CASSLQGHNQPQHF,TGTGCCAGCAGTTTACAGGGGCACAATCAGCCCCAGCATTTT
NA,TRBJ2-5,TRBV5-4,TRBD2,CASSPGLAGDGETQYF,TGTGCCAGCAGCCCGGGACTAGCGGGAGATGGGGAGACCCAGTACTTC
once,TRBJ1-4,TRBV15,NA,CATSRAGATNEKLFF,TGTGCCACCAGCAGAGCAGGGGCAACTAATGAAAAACTGTTTTTT
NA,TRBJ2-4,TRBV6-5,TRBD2,CASTLRAGGRDIQYF,TGTGCCAGCACCCTCCGCGCGGGAGGTAGGGACATTCAGTACTTC
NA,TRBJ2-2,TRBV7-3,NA,CASSLQGSGELFF,TGTGCCAGCAGCTTACAGGGTTCCGGGGAGCTGTTTTTT
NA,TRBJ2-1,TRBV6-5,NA,CASSYALTQGNEQFF,TGTGCCAGCAGTTACGCTCTAACGCAGGGCAATGAGCAGTTCTTC
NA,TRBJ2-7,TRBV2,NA,CASSSQTYEQYF,TGTGCCAGCTCTAGTCAGACCTACGAGCAGTACTTC
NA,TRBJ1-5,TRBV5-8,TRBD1,CASSSPGQGLNQPQHF,TGTGCCAGCAGCTCCCCGGGACAGGGGTTGAATCAGCCCCAGCATTTT
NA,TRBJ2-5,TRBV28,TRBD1,CASRRTGSDQYF,TGTGCCAGCAGGCGGACAGGTTCAGACCAGTACTTC
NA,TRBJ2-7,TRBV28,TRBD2,CASSLTRLGLAGASYEQYF,TGTGCCAGCAGTTTAACCCGACTTGGACTAGCGGGAGCCTCCTACGAGCAGTACTTC
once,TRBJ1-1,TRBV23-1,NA,CASSQSLDIYYGNTEAFF,TGCGCCAGCAGTCAATCATTGGACATTTATTACGGGAACACTGAAGCTTTCTTT
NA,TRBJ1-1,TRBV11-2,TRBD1,CASSSQQGMSTEAFF,TGTGCCAGCAGCTCCCAACAGGGGATGTCCACTGAAGCTTTCTTT
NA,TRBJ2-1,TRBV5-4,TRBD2,CASREREGRGEQFF,TGTGCCAGCAGGGAGCGGGAGGGCCGGGGGGAGCAGTTCTTC
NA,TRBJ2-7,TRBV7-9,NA,CASSLVGGYEQYF,TGTGCCAGCAGCTTAGTAGGGGGCTACGAGCAGTACTTC
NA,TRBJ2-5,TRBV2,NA,CASRPGTKGTQYF,TGTGCCAGCAGGCCGGGAACGAAGGGGACCCAGTACTTC
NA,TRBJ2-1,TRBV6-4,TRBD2,CASSQLAGADYNEQFF,TGTGCCAGCAGTCAACTAGCGGGAGCTGACTACAATGAGCAGTTCTTC
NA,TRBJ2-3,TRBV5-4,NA,CASSPIGGVRSDTQYF,TGTGCCAGCAGCCCAATAGGTGGAGTAAGGTCGGATACGCAGTATTTT
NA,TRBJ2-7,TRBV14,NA,CASSHPPGGIYEQYF,TGTGCCAGCAGCCACCCCCCAGGGGGGATTTACGAGCAGTACTTC
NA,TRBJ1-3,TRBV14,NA,CASSQTKVSGNTIYF,TGTGCCAGCAGCCAAACTAAGGTGTCCGGAAACACCATATATTTT
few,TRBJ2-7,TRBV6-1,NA,CASSEGETSYEQYF,TGTGCCAGCAGTGAGGGAGAGACCTCCTACGAGCAGTACTTC
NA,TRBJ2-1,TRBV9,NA,CASSVTGTSYNEQFF,TGTGCCAGCAGCGTGACCGGGACATCCTACAATGAGCAGTTCTTC
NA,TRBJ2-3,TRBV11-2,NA,CASSLATDTQYF,TGTGCCAGCAGCTTAGCAACAGATACGCAGTATTTT
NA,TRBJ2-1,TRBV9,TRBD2,CASSVSGRGYNEQFF,TGTGCCAGCAGCGTTAGCGGGAGAGGCTACAATGAGCAGTTCTTC
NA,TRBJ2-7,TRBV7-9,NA,CASSPPDRFSYEQYF,TGTGCCAGCAGCCCCCCCGACAGGTTCTCCTACGAGCAGTACTTC
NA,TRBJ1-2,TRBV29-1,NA,CSVEVGTANYGYTF,TGCAGCGTTGAAGTTGGAACAGCTAACTATGGCTACACCTTC
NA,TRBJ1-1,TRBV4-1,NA,CASSQWEGKSTEAFF,TGCGCCAGCAGCCAATGGGAGGGGAAGAGCACTGAAGCTTTCTTT
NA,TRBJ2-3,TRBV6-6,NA,CASSYSSTAGGDTQYF,TGTGCCAGCAGTTACTCTTCTACAGCGGGCGGAGATACGCAGTATTTT
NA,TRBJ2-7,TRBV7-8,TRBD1,CASSPKGQGLEQYF,TGTGCCAGCAGTCCTAAGGGACAGGGCCTGGAGCAGTACTTC
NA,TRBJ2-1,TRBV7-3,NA,CASSFGGRDEQFF,TGTGCCAGCAGCTTTGGAGGGCGGGATGAGCAGTTCTTC
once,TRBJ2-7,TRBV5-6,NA,CASSISPESYEQYF,TGTGCCAGCAGCATATCCCCGGAGAGTTACGAGCAGTACTTC
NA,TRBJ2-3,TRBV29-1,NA,CSSSGSTDTQYF,TGCAGCAGTAGCGGTAGCACAGATACGCAGTATTTT
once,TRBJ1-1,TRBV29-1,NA,CSVRQGIRTEAFF,TGCAGCGTTCGGCAGGGCATTAGGACTGAAGCTTTCTTT
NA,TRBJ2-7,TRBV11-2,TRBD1,CASSLVQGEHEQYF,TGTGCCAGCAGCTTAGTTCAGGGGGAGCACGAGCAGTACTTC
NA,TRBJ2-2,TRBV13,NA,CASSLAVGELFF,TGTGCCAGCAGCTTAGCGGTCGGGGAGCTGTTTTTT
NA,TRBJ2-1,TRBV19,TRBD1,CASSPRDRLWNEQFF,TGTGCCAGTAGCCCCCGGGACAGACTTTGGAATGAGCAGTTCTTC
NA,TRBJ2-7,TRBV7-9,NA,CASSLAPTGSHEQYF,TGTGCCAGCAGCTTAGCCCCTACAGGGAGCCACGAGCAGTACTTC
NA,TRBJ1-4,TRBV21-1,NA,CASSSPPGRGNEKLFF,TGTGCCAGCAGCTCCCCGCCAGGGAGGGGAAATGAAAAACTGTTTTTT
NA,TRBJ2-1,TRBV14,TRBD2,CASSQVWLAGGLDEQFF,TGTGCCAGCAGCCAAGTTTGGCTAGCGGGAGGGTTGGATGAGCAGTTCTTC
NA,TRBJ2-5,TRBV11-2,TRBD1,CASRPVRGRREETQYF,TGTGCCAGCAGACCAGTCAGGGGGCGTAGGGAAGAGACCCAGTACTTC
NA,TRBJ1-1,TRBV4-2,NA,CASSQGRDTDLMNTEAFF,TGTGCCAGCAGCCAGGGTCGGGACACGGATTTAATGAACACTGAAGCTTTCTTT
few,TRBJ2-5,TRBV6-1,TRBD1,CASSEAEGQGQETQYF,TGTGCCAGCAGTGAAGCCGAGGGACAGGGTCAAGAGACCCAGTACTTC
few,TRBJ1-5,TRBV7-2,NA,CASSLGNLDNQPQHF,TGTGCCAGCAGCTTAGGGAACCTAGATAATCAGCCCCAGCATTTT
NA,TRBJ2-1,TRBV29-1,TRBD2,CSVDSGRLTYNEQFF,TGCAGCGTAGATAGCGGGAGGTTAACCTACAATGAGCAGTTCTTC
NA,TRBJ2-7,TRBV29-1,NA,CSVEVFSSGYYEQYF,TGCAGCGTTGAAGTGTTTAGTAGCGGCTACTACGAGCAGTACTTC
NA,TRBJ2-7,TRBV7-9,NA,CASSTRPGVGYEQYF,TGTGCCAGCAGCACCCGTCCAGGGGTAGGATACGAGCAGTACTTC
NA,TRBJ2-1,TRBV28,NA,CASSLFQGSSNEQFF,TGTGCCAGCAGTTTATTTCAGGGTTCGTCCAATGAGCAGTTCTTC
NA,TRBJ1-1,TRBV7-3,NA,CASSRGNTEAFF,TGTGCCAGCTCCCGGGGGAACACTGAAGCTTTCTTT
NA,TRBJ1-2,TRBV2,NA,CASSEGRSYGYTF,TGTGCCAGCAGTGAGGGGCGGTCCTATGGCTACACCTTC
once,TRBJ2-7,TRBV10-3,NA,CAISESLVGLIYEQYF,TGTGCCATCAGTGAGTCGTTAGTAGGACTAATCTACGAGCAGTACTTC
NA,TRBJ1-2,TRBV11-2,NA,CASSLDGQVRWNGYTF,TGTGCCAGCAGCTTAGATGGGCAGGTCCGGTGGAATGGCTACACCTTC